A single sample gave rise to the 26 T cell receptor beta chains below, sequenced in a study of metastatic and nonmetastatic thyroid tumors. Using MiXCR, TCRdb reanalyzed the PCR reads. The repertoire holds some 30,000 clones, with just under 30% as singletons. Thyroid surgery had not been preceded by any treatment in any patient. Sequenced: blood. The receptors derive from a female donor with papillary thyroid cancer or a benign thyroid nodule (not recorded which). Some clones in this sample may be carry-over from other donors' samples.

Only a few counts were recorded for this clone. The chain combines TRBV6-1 with TRBJ2-7; a possible D gene is TRBD2 (5 bases). The V and J ends lost 6 bases and 6 bases respectively, with 12 bases between them. Per germline, CDR1 MNHNS and CDR2 SASEGT. CDR3 length: 12 amino acids. The CDR3 DNA is TGTGCCAGCAGGCTAGACTACGGCGAGCAGTACTTC. Encoded protein: CASRLDYGEQYF.

This clone was detected a few times. The chain joins TRBV10-3 to TRBJ2-2; D is perhaps TRBD1 or TRBD2 (6 bases each). This CDR3 has 14 amino acids. Germline CDR1 ENHRY, CDR2 SYGVKD. Trimming pared 10 bases from V and 3 bases from J, leaving 15 bases between. The CDR3 nucleotides read TGTGCCACCAAGGGGGGCCCTGACACCGGGGAGCTGTTTTTT. Protein product: CATKGGPDTGELFF.

This clone was recorded at least ten times. The chain carries TRBV9 and TRBJ1-2; 9 bases fit TRBD1. This CDR3 has 15 amino acids. From germline, CDR1 is SGDLS and CDR2 YYNGEE. The V gene end was trimmed by 3 bases and the J gene end by 4 bases; junction bases not matched to a gene: 7. CDR3 in amino acids: CASSEMTGGGYGYTF. CDR3 coding DNA: TGTGCCAGCAGCGAGATGACAGGGGGGGGCTATGGCTACACCTTC.

The rearrangement joins TRBV6-2 or TRBV6-3 to TRBJ2-5; the match to TRBD1 covers 7 bases. CDR3 length: 14 residues. Germline trimming cut 6 bases from V and 9 bases from J; bases unmatched to any gene: 13. Germline loops: CDR1 MNHEY, CDR2 SVGEGT. The CDR3: CASRDTGVLKAQYF. The CDR3 region has the DNA TGTGCCAGCAGGGATACAGGGGTGTTGAAGGCCCAGTACTTC.

This clone has a handful of counts. The genes are TRBV28 and TRBJ1-2; no reliable D call. V was clipped by 1 base and J by 3 bases, with 3 bases between them. The germline gives CDR1 MDHEN, CDR2 SYDVKM. The length of the CDR3 is 12 residues. The CDR3 loop is CASSLSDYGYTF. CDR3 DNA: TGTGCCAGCAGTTTATCCGACTATGGCTACACCTTC.

This clone was seen repeatedly, ten times or more. The chain recombines TRBV5-1 with TRBJ2-1; D remains unclear. The CDR3 extends over 15 amino acids. Trimming stripped 1 base from V and 2 bases from J, with 10 bases between. Germline V CDR1 and CDR2: SGHRS, YFSETQ. This CDR3 is CASSLSHRTYNEQFF. The CDR3, as DNA: TGCGCCAGCAGCTTGAGTCATAGAACCTACAATGAGCAGTTCTTC.

The genes are TRBV18 and TRBJ2-1, with 11 bases identical to TRBD2. The length of the CDR3 is 19 residues. Germline V gene sequence: CDR1 KGHSH, CDR2 LQKENI. V was clipped by 3 bases and J by 0 bases; unmatched bases: 10. CDR3 nucleotides: TGTGCCAGCTCACCCCCGGGACTAGCGGCGTATGGCTCCTACAATGAGCAGTTCTTC. Translation gives CASSPPGLAAYGSYNEQFF. Variable domain in full (rest from reference TRBV18 and TRBJ2-1): NAGVMQNPRHLVRRRGQEARLRCSPMKGHSHVYWYRQLPEEGLKFMVYLQKENIIDESGMPKERFSAEFPKEGPSILRIQQVVRGDSAAYFCASSPPGLAAYGSYNEQFFGPGTRLTVL.

The V call is TRBV30, the J call TRBJ1-2; TRBD1 aligns across 9 bases. Germline V gene data show CDR1 as GTSNPN and CDR2 as SVGIG (reference sequence). There are 18 residues in the CDR3. V was clipped by 5 bases and J by 3 bases; unmatched bases: 19. CDR3 region: CAWRGTGYGLQAHYGYTF. The CDR3 DNA follows: TGTGCCTGGCGAGGGACAGGGTATGGGCTCCAAGCACACTATGGCTACACCTTC.

This clone has just a few counts. The V call is TRBV19, the J call TRBJ2-5; D is undetermined. This CDR3 region has 15 residues. The germline gives CDR1 LNHDA, CDR2 SQIVND (reference sequence). The germline V and J ends were trimmed by 4 bases and 4 bases, with 16 bases remaining between them. As DNA, the CDR3 is TGTGCCAGTAGTACTGGCGGATCTAAAAGAGAGACCCAGTACTTC. Residues: CASSTGGSKRETQYF.

This clone has just a few counts. This chain connects TRBV15 to TRBJ2-2, with D hard to call. This CDR3 has 14 amino acids. V lost 1 base and J lost 7, with 10 bases in between. Germline CDR1 and CDR2: LNHNV and YYDKDF (reference sequence). The CDR3, as DNA: TGTGCCACCAGCAGAGTCAGCGAATACGGGGAGCTGTTTTTT. Its protein is CATSRVSEYGELFF.

The chain carries TRBV30 and TRBJ1-1; D unclear. Germline V gives CDR1 GTSNPN, CDR2 SVGIG (reference sequence). The V and J ends lost 2 bases and 6 bases respectively, with 13 bases between them. The CDR3 has 13 amino acids. In nucleotides, the CDR3 is TGTGCCTGGAGTAAGCAGTTGTTGTCTGAAGCTTTCTTT. Translation: CAWSKQLLSEAFF.

This clone has more than one count but fewer than ten. The gene calls are TRBV19 and TRBJ2-1; D not certain. The germline gives CDR1 LNHDA, CDR2 SQIVND (reference sequence). The ends were cut back, 0 bases at V and 7 bases at J, with 4 bases in the middle. This CDR3 is 12 amino acids long. The CDR3 sequence: CASSIEENEQFF. In nucleotides, the CDR3 is TGTGCCAGTAGTATAGAAGAGAATGAGCAGTTCTTC.

By sample fraction, this clone is medium-sized. The V and J genes are TRBV6-2 or TRBV6-3 and TRBJ1-2; 8 bases match TRBD1. With 5 bases clipped from V and 8 bases from J, the junction kept 13 bases outside the gene matches. CDR3 length equals 15 residues. CDR1 and CDR2 (germline): MNHEY, SVGEGT. The CDR3 reads CASSRSRTGSGGYTF. CDR3 sequence (DNA): TGTGCCAGCAGTCGTTCGCGGACAGGGTCAGGAGGCTACACCTTC.

V and J are TRBV25-1 and TRBJ1-2; D ambiguous. Germline V gene sequence: CDR1 MGHDK, CDR2 SYGVNS. This CDR3 contains 13 residues. Trimming pared 5 bases from V and 1 base from J, leaving 8 bases between. The CDR3 spells CASSLAINYGYTF. In DNA form, the CDR3 reads TGTGCCAGCAGTCTTGCCATTAACTATGGCTACACCTTC.

This chain uses TRBV6-1 with TRBJ2-7; D is unclear. The CDR3 has 12 amino acids. The V gene lost 6 bases and the J gene lost 3 bases, with 9 bases spanning the gap. Germline lookup yields CDR1 MNHNS and CDR2 SASEGT. The CDR3 here is CASRPQFYEQYF. The CDR3, as DNA: TGTGCCAGCAGGCCACAGTTCTACGAGCAGTACTTC.

The gene calls are TRBV19 and TRBJ2-2; 9 bases fit TRBD1. There are 15 residues in the CDR3. V lost 5 bases and J lost 3; bases outside the gene matches: 4. CDR1 is LNHDA and CDR2 is SQIVND in the germline V gene (reference sequence). This CDR3 reads CASSLTGGDTGELFF. Written as DNA, the CDR3 is TGTGCCAGTAGTCTAACAGGGGGCGACACCGGGGAGCTGTTTTTT.

This clone has a count of ten or more. V usage is TRBV7-9 and J usage is TRBJ2-7, with D unclear. CDR3 length equals 13 residues. CDR1 and CDR2 (germline): SEHNR, FQNEAQ (reference sequence). V lost 3 bases to trimming and J lost 3 bases, with 9 bases between them. The CDR3 DNA follows: TGTGCCAGCAGCTTGGGCGGCAACTACGAGCAGTACTTC. Its translation: CASSLGGNYEQYF.

This clone has more than one count but fewer than ten. The rearrangement links TRBV6-1 to TRBJ2-2; TRBD2 aligns across 8 bases. Germline-derived CDR1 and CDR2 are MNHNS and SASEGT. V lost 3 bases to trimming and J lost 4 bases; unmatched junction nucleotides: 7. This CDR3 spans 16 amino acids. As DNA, the CDR3 is TGTGCCAGCAGTGATCGGGAGGGTCTGGCCACCGGGGAGCTGTTTTTT. This gives the protein CASSDREGLATGELFF.

This clone has just a few counts. The rearrangement joins TRBV6-2 or TRBV6-3 to TRBJ2-2, with D unclear. CDR1 is MNHEY, CDR2 SVGEGT, per germline. CDR3 size: 12 residues. V was trimmed by 2 bases and J by 6 bases, leaving 4 bases between them. CDR3: CASSYAAGELFF. The CDR3 nucleotides read TGTGCCAGCAGTTACGCGGCCGGGGAGCTGTTTTTT.

The genes are TRBV11-2 and TRBJ2-1; D is tentatively TRBD1 or TRBD2 (6 bases each). The germline gives CDR1 SGHAT, CDR2 FQNNGV. The CDR3 covers 16 residues. V shed 5 bases and J shed 4 bases, with 18 bases lying between them. CDR3 nucleotide sequence: TGTGCCAGCAGCCTTGGGGGGCAGACATATTACAATGAGCAGTTCTTC. As protein: CASSLGGQTYYNEQFF.

By sample share, this clone is medium-sized. The rearrangement uses TRBV28 and TRBJ1-2; no clear D gene. Germline CDR1 reads MDHEN; CDR2 reads SYDVKM. This CDR3 comprises 13 residues. With 6 bases removed from V and 8 bases from J, the gap between germline ends came to 16 bases. CDR3 nucleotide sequence: TGTGCCAGCAGCCGCCGTTCTCAGCTGGGCTACACCTTC. As protein: CASSRRSQLGYTF.

The chain carries TRBV5-1 and TRBJ2-7, with a weak D call TRBD2 (5 bases). Trimming removed 0 bases at V and 5 bases at J, with 18 bases between. Looked up from germline, CDR1 is SGHRS and CDR2 is YFSETQ. This CDR3 contains 16 residues. The CDR3: CASSLGQTSGIHEQYF. The CDR3 bases are TGCGCCAGCAGCTTGGGACAAACCTCCGGGATCCACGAGCAGTACTTC.

In its sample, this clone was seen many times. The CDR3 DNA is TGTGCCAGCAGCTTGGAAGTGGGGGATGGCTACACCTTC. Translating it yields CASSLEVGDGYTF. The V gene is TRBV5-4, the J gene TRBJ1-2, with D possibly matching TRBD1 (5 bases). With 0 bases removed from V and 6 bases from J, the gap between germline ends came to 9 bases. CDR1 is SGHNT and CDR2 is YYREEE in the germline V gene (reference sequence). This CDR3 contains 13 residues.

V usage is TRBV7-8 and J usage is TRBJ2-6; D is ambiguous. The germline V and J ends were trimmed by 1 base and 0 bases, with 10 bases remaining between them. From germline, CDR1 is SGHVS and CDR2 FQNEAQ. The length of the CDR3 is 17 residues. The CDR3 region has the DNA TGTGCCAGCAGCTTAGTCTTAGGGAACTCTGGGGCCAACGTCCTGACTTTC. Translation: CASSLVLGNSGANVLTF.

This chain links TRBV5-1 with TRBJ2-1, with 8 bases identical to TRBD1. CDR3 size: 15 residues. Germline lookup yields CDR1 SGHRS and CDR2 YFSETQ. V dropped 3 bases and J dropped 4; count of bases not matched to a gene: 6. CDR3: CASSSSGTGYNEQFF. DNA of the CDR3: TGCGCCAGCAGCTCCTCCGGGACAGGATACAATGAGCAGTTCTTC.

Many counts were recorded for this clone. One end of the junction is discordant with germline, which a read error may explain. The chain employs TRBV9 and TRBJ1-6; no clear D. CDR1 is SGDLS, CDR2 YYNGEE, per germline. This CDR3 region has 14 residues. The CDR3 here is CANSPGLSNSPLHF. The CDR3 DNA sequence: TGTGCCAACAGCCCCGGCCTGAGTAATTCACCCCTCCACTTT. Using reference TRBV9 and TRBJ1-6 for the parts outside the CDR3, the full variable domain is DSGVTQTPKHLITATGQRVTLRCSPRSGDLSVYWYQQSLDQGLQFLIQYYNGEERAKGNILERFSAQQFPDLHSELNLSSLELGDSALYFCANSPGLSNSPLHFGNGTRLTVT.